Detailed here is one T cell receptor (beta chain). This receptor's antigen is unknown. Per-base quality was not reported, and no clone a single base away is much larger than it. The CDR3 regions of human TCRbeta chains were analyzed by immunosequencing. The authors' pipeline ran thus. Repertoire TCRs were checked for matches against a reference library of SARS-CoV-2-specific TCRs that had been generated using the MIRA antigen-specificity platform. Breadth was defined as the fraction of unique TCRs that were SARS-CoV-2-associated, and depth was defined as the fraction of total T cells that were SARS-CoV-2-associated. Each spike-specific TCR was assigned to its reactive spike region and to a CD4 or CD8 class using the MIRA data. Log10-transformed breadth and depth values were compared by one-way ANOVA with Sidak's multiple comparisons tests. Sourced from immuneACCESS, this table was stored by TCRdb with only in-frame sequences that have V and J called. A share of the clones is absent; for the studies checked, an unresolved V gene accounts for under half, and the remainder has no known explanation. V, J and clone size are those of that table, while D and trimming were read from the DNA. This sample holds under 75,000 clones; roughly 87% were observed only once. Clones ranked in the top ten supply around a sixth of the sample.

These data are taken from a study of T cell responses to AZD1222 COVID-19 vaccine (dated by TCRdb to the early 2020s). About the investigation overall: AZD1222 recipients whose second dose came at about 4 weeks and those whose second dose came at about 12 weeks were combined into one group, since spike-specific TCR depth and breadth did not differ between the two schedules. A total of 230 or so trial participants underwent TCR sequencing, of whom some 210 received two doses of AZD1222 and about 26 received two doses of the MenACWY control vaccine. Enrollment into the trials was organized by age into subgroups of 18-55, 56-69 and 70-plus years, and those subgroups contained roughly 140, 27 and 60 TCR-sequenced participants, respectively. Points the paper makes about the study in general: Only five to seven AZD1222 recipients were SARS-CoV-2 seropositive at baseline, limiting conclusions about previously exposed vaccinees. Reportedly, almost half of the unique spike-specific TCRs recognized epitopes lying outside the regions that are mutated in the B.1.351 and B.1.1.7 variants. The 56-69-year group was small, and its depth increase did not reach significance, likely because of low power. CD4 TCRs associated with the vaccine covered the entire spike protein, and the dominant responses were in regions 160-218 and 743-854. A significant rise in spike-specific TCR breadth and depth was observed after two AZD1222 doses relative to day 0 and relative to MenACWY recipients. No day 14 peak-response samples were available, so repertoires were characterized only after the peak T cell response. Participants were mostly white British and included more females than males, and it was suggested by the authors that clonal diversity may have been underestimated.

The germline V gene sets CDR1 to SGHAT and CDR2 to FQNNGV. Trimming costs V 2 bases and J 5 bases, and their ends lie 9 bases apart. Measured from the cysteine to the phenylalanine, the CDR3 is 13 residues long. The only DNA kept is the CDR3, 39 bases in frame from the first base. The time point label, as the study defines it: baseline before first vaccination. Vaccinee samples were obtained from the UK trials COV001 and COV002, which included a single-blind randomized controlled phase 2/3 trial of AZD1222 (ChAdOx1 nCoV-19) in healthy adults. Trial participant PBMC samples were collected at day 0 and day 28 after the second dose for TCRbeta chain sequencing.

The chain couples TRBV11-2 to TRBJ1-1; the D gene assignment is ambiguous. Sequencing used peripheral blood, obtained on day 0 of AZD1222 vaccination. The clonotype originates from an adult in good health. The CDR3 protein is CASSLFLSTEAFF. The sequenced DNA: TGTGCCAGCAGCTTATTCCTGAGTACTGAAGCTTTCTTT.